Each of the 19 T cell receptor beta chains below was sequenced from the same sample in a study of blood T cell repertoires in COVID-19. Using immunoSEQ multiplex PCR, the repertoire was profiled, and TCRdb retains in-frame clones only, with some absent. Here the sample spans 85,000 to 100,000 clones, approximately 90% being singletons. Specimen: peripheral blood. All receptors derive from a man aged 60 to 75 with acute or convalescent COVID-19.

The chain combines TRBV6-5 with TRBJ2-6, with D uncertain. Trimming left V 8 bases short and J 0 bases short, with 5 bases between. Germline V CDR1 and CDR2: MNHEY, SVGAGI. CDR3 length: 13 amino acids. The CDR3 loop is CASSFSGANVLTF. The CDR3 coding sequence is TGTGCCAGCTCATTCTCTGGGGCCAACGTCCTGACTTTC.

V usage is TRBV30 and J usage is TRBJ2-5; TRBD1 aligns across 10 bases. Trimming took 3 bases from V and 4 from J; bases not matched to a gene: 2. Per the germline V gene, CDR1 is GTSNPN and CDR2 is SVGIG (reference sequence). The CDR3 runs 13 residues. The CDR3, as DNA: TGTGCCTGGAGAGACAGGGGGCTAGAGACCCAGTACTTC. Its protein product is CAWRDRGLETQYF.

The J gene is TRBJ2-1, the V gene TRBV7-2; D gene uncertain. CDR3 length: 12 amino acids. Trimming removed 2 bases from V and 7 bases from J, with 6 bases in between. Germline CDR1 is SGHTA and CDR2 is FQGNSA. The CDR3 coding sequence is TGTGCCAGCAGCTTAACGCGGAATGAGCAGTTCTTC. It translates to CASSLTRNEQFF.

The chain uses TRBV12-3 or TRBV12-4 and TRBJ1-6, with 9 bases that match TRBD1. CDR3 length equals 13 residues. Trimming took 6 bases from V and 12 from J; bases not matched to a gene: 6. CDR3 loop: CASSPGTGLPLHF. Written as DNA, the CDR3 is TGTGCCAGCAGCCCCGGGACAGGGTTACCCCTCCACTTT.

The V call is TRBV7-6, the J call TRBJ1-1; maybe TRBD1 (5 bases). The V end lost 5 bases, the J end lost 4 bases, and 17 bases lay between the germline ends. This CDR3 is built from 15 residues. Germline V gene lookup returns CDR1 SGHVS and CDR2 FNYEAQ. CDR3 sequence reads: CASSPRRGSRTEAFF. The DNA for the CDR3 is TGTGCCAGCAGCCCCAGAAGGGGCAGTCGCACTGAAGCTTTCTTT.

The rearrangement uses TRBV7-2 and TRBJ2-2; a possible D gene is TRBD2 (5 bases). The V gene's germline CDR1 is SGHTA and CDR2 FQGNSA. CDR3 size: 17 residues. The germline V and J ends were trimmed by 4 bases and 4 bases, with 19 bases remaining between them. The CDR3 coding sequence is TGTGCCAGCAGCTCTGGGTTAGCGAGGATCTCCACCGGGGAGCTGTTTTTT. Amino acid sequence: CASSSGLARISTGELFF.

The rearrangement joins TRBV6-5 to TRBJ1-1; TRBD1 matches at 12 bases. Germline values: CDR1 MNHEY, CDR2 SVGAGI. V lost 6 bases, J lost 0 bases, and 2 bases stayed unmatched. This CDR3 contains 15 residues. CDR3 residues: CASSGTGGLNTEAFF. The CDR3 region has the DNA TGTGCCAGCAGCGGGACAGGGGGCCTGAACACTGAAGCTTTCTTT.

J is TRBJ1-2 and V is TRBV5-4; 11 bases fit TRBD1. V dropped 6 bases and J dropped 5; count of bases not matched to a gene: 18. Germline V CDR1 and CDR2: SGHNT, YYREEE (reference sequence). This CDR3 spans 18 amino acids. CDR3 sequence reads: CASTFARGTGTGGYGYTF. The CDR3, as DNA: TGTGCCAGCACCTTCGCGCGCGGAACCGGGACAGGGGGGTATGGCTACACCTTC.

The chain couples TRBV2 to TRBJ1-1, with TRBD1 identical over 7 bases. The CDR3 contains 13 residues. The germline V gene encodes CDR1 SNHLY and CDR2 FYNNEI. With 5 bases clipped from V and 4 bases from J, the junction kept 4 bases outside the gene matches. The CDR3 bases are TGTGCCAGCAGTACCTACAGGGGCACTGAAGCTTTCTTT. This gives the protein CASSTYRGTEAFF.

The rearrangement links TRBV5-1 to TRBJ1-2, with TRBD1 as a possible D gene (5 bases). The ends were cut back, 4 bases at V and 6 bases at J, with 16 bases in the middle. The CDR3 contains 14 residues. Per germline, CDR1 SGHRS and CDR2 YFSETQ. This CDR3 reads CASSRLGGTDGYTF. DNA of the CDR3: TGCGCCAGCAGCCGCTTGGGAGGGACCGATGGCTACACCTTC. Using reference TRBV5-1 and TRBJ1-2 for the parts outside the CDR3, the full variable domain is KAGVTQTPRYLIKTRGQQVTLSCSPISGHRSVSWYQQTPGQGLQFLFEYFSETQRNKGNFPGRFSGRQFSNSRSEMNVSTLELGDSALYLCASSRLGGTDGYTFGSGTRLTVV.

CDR3 in amino acids: CATSRVGTGGGGGYTF. CDR3 nucleotides: TGTGCCACCAGCAGAGTGGGGACAGGAGGGGGAGGCGGCTACACCTTC. This chain uses TRBV15 with TRBJ1-2; 8 bases line up with TRBD1. Germline V gives CDR1 LNHNV, CDR2 YYDKDF (reference sequence). The CDR3 is made up of 16 amino acids. Losses at the gene ends were 1 base for V and 8 bases for J; bases not matched to a gene: 12.

V usage is TRBV5-1 and J usage is TRBJ1-2; a possible D gene is TRBD1 (5 bases). The ends were cut back, 3 bases at V and 4 bases at J, with 16 bases in the middle. Germline loops: CDR1 SGHRS, CDR2 YFSETQ. The CDR3 consists of 15 residues. The CDR3 protein is CASSSGRPGGYGYTF. Here the CDR3 DNA reads TGCGCCAGCAGCTCGGGACGACCCGGGGGCTATGGCTACACCTTC. The full variable domain, completed using reference TRBV5-1 and TRBJ1-2, is KAGVTQTPRYLIKTRGQQVTLSCSPISGHRSVSWYQQTPGQGLQFLFEYFSETQRNKGNFPGRFSGRQFSNSRSEMNVSTLELGDSALYLCASSSGRPGGYGYTFGSGTRLTVV.

This chain joins TRBV5-1 and TRBJ1-1; D is perhaps TRBD1 (5 bases). Trimming removed 0 bases from V and 2 bases from J, with 11 bases in between. The CDR3 is 15 residues long. In germline, CDR1 is SGHRS, CDR2 YFSETQ. The CDR3 nucleotides read TGCGCCAGCAGCTTGGGGCTACAGGAAAACACTGAAGCTTTCTTT. It yields the protein CASSLGLQENTEAFF. Looking up the rest from reference TRBV5-1 and TRBJ1-1 gives the full variable domain: KAGVTQTPRYLIKTRGQQVTLSCSPISGHRSVSWYQQTPGQGLQFLFEYFSETQRNKGNFPGRFSGRQFSNSRSEMNVSTLELGDSALYLCASSLGLQENTEAFFGQGTRLTVV.

This clone has only a few counts. The chain is built from TRBV19 and TRBJ2-5, with D unresolved. The CDR3 loop spans 12 amino acids. The V gene's germline CDR1 is LNHDA and CDR2 SQIVND (reference sequence). Trimming shortened V by 3 bases and J by 3 bases, and 5 bases separated the two germline ends. The DNA for the CDR3 is TGTGCCAGTAGTATCCGAGAAGAGACCCAGTACTTC. Encoded protein: CASSIREETQYF.

This chain joins TRBV7-2 and TRBJ1-2, with 8 nucleotides matching TRBD1. The length of the CDR3 is 15 residues. CDR1 and CDR2 (germline): SGHTA, FQGNSA. V lost 2 bases and J lost 5; bases outside the gene matches: 7. Written as DNA, the CDR3 is TGTGCCAGCAGCTTATGGGGACAGGAAATGTATGGCTACACCTTC. Translating it yields CASSLWGQEMYGYTF.

The V and J genes are TRBV4-2 and TRBJ1-3; D is unresolved. Germline CDR1 LGHNA, CDR2 YNFKEQ. Trimming took off 1 base at V and 0 bases at J, with 10 bases between the two ends. The CDR3 extends over 16 amino acids. This CDR3 is CASSQVSLSSGNTIYF. CDR3 in DNA: TGTGCCAGCAGCCAAGTATCTCTGAGCTCTGGAAACACCATATATTTT.

This clone appeared a few times. The chain recombines TRBV7-8 with TRBJ1-4; D perhaps matches TRBD1 (6 bases). Trimming shortened V by 5 bases and J by 12 bases, and 16 bases separated the two germline ends. This CDR3 comprises 13 residues. Germline CDR1 is SGHVS and CDR2 is FQNEAQ. The CDR3 protein is CASSLRQAVELFF. The DNA for the CDR3 is TGTGCCAGCAGCCTCCGACAGGCAGTAGAACTGTTTTTT. The full variable domain, completed using reference TRBV7-8 and TRBJ1-4, is GAGVSQSPRYKVAKRGQDVALRCDPISGHVSLFWYQQALGQGPEFLTYFQNEAQLDKSGLPSDRFFAERPEGSVSTLKIQRTQQEDSAVYLCASSLRQAVELFFGSGTQLSVL.

V usage is TRBV18 and J usage is TRBJ1-6; D unresolved. CDR3 length: 17 amino acids. Trimming took off 2 bases at V and 0 bases at J, with 11 bases between the two ends. The germline V gene encodes CDR1 KGHSH and CDR2 LQKENI. CDR3 amino acids: CASSPNTFFSYNSPLHF. CDR3 DNA: TGTGCCAGCTCACCAAACACCTTCTTCTCCTATAATTCACCCCTCCACTTT.

The rearrangement links TRBV27 to TRBJ2-1; 8 nucleotides match TRBD1. The J segment lost 10 bases and the V segment lost 5 bases, leaving 7 bases of the junction unmatched. Looked up from germline, CDR1 is MNHEY and CDR2 is SMNVEV (reference sequence). The CDR3 length is 13 residues. The CDR3 region has the DNA TGTGCCAGCAGTCTTCAGGGGGCGCGGGAGCAGTTCTTC. Protein sequence: CASSLQGAREQFF.